Listed here is a single T cell receptor beta chain. Antigen: not known. This record comes from a study of monozygotic twins with inflammatory bowel disease. General observations from the study: Using the inverse Simpson index, IBD patients had lower TCRbeta diversity than healthy co-twins.

TCRdb reprocessed the 5' RACE reads and stores each CDR3 protein as one record, lacking DNA. The sample includes 400,000 or so distinct CDR3 sequences. The germline CDR1 and CDR2 sequences are KGHDR and SFDVKD. This CDR3 region has 13 residues. The origin of this receptor is a human donor with ulcerative colitis or Crohn's disease, or a healthy co-twin of an affected twin (not recorded which). V gene TRBV24-1 combines with J gene TRBJ2-1; TCRdb gives TRBD2 as the D gene, but with no DNA this cannot be confirmed. Sequenced input: blood. CDR3 loop: CATGGGPYNEQFF.